The TCR beta chain under discussion was sequenced for a study of control samples from healthy donors and cancer patients. Produced via immunoSEQ multiplex PCR; TCRdb's table is partial and in-frame only. The profile shows 100,000 or so clones, 87% of them singletons. The CDR3 length is 11 residues. V lost 8 bases and J lost 0, with 3 bases in between. CDR1 and CDR2 (germline): LGHDT, YNNKEL (reference sequence). Sequencing was done on a sample of blood. The source is a woman in her forties or fifties in good health. V and J are TRBV3-1 (or the pseudogene TRBV3-2) and TRBJ2-3; no firm D call. CDR3 region: CASGSTDTQYF. The CDR3 DNA is TGTGCCAGCGGAAGCACAGATACGCAGTATTTT.